This record concerns one T cell receptor beta chain sequence. Its target is unknown. This record comes from a study of radiotherapy plus CTLA-4 blockade in lung cancer. Assay: immunoSEQ multiplex PCR; the TCRdb copy retains only in-frame clones and omits some. The sample lists approximately 77,000 clones; under 80% were seen once. Study outcomes and limitations: Increased serum interferon-beta after radiation also reportedly predicted response strongly. Some TCR clones had been derived from tumors. These clones expanded in peripheral blood after radiotherapy plus ipilimumab.

Germline CDR1 and CDR2: MDHEN and SYDVKM. The CDR3 covers 16 residues. V dropped 7 bases and J dropped 6; count of bases not matched to a gene: 12. The TCR comes from a human donor with non-small cell lung cancer whose response to radiotherapy plus ipilimumab could not be evaluated. Some clones in this sample may be carry-over from other donors' samples. The starting material was peripheral blood, obtained from a patient treated with radiotherapy plus ipilimumab. The chain uses TRBV28 and TRBJ2-2; 9 nucleotides agree with TRBD1. DNA for the CDR3: TGTGCCAGCACCTCGGGGGCCGGACAGGGGTCCGGGGAGCTGTTTTTT. It codes for CASTSGAGQGSGELFF.